This T cell receptor (beta chain) was profiled in a study of control samples from healthy donors and cancer patients. The germline gives CDR1 MNHNY, CDR2 SVGAGI (reference sequence). Trimming cost V 5 bases and J 0 bases, with 23 bases left between them. The CDR3 runs to 19 residues. TCRdb's copy holds only in-frame clones and misses some; the assay was immunoSEQ multiplex PCR. The sample consists of more than 140,000 clones, more than 80% of them appearing once. The chain has TRBV6-6 and TRBJ2-1; TRBD1 or TRBD2 may be the D gene (5 bases each). Sequencing was carried out using blood. The receptor's source is a man aged 18 to 29 in good health. The CDR3: CASSPRFLGTADSYNEQFF. The DNA for the CDR3 is TGTGCCAGCAGTCCCCGCTTTTTGGGGACCGCCGACTCCTACAATGAGCAGTTCTTC.